The rows below give T cell receptor beta chains drawn from one sample of a study of T cell repertoires in cytomegalovirus infection. Their specific antigens are unknown. TCRdb re-analysed the reads in MiXCR, keeping a single row per CDR3 protein. The sample holds roughly 570,000 distinct CDR3 sequences, roughly 43% seen once. Sequencing used cultured PBMCs, obtained from culture after CMV antigen stimulation. The receptors stem from a human donor in good health (CMV status not recorded). Some clones in this sample may be carry-over from other donors' samples. Each CDR3 is given with its conserved first and last residue. The order of the fields is V gene, D gene, J gene, clone size, CDR3 DNA, CDR3 protein. The D gene is left open where the match is weak. Expanded clones are given a class, and other clones once, few, many or no size at all.

v_call: TRBV29-1; d_call: TRBD2; j_call: TRBJ2-5; clone_size: once; cdr3_nt: TGCAGCGTTGTAATGGCTAGCGGGGGCCGGCTTGGGGCCCAGTACTTC; cdr3_aa: CSVVMASGGRLGAQYF
v_call: TRBV6-2/TRBV6-3; d_call: .; j_call: TRBJ2-7; clone_size: .; cdr3_nt: TGTGCCAGCAACCGGAGGGCGGTCGGGTCCTACGAGCAGTACTTC; cdr3_aa: CASNRRAVGSYEQYF
v_call: TRBV28; d_call: TRBD1; j_call: TRBJ2-2; clone_size: .; cdr3_nt: TGTGCCAGCGAAGTCGGACAGGGAGGAAGACTCGGGGAGCTGTTTTTT; cdr3_aa: CASEVGQGGRLGELFF
v_call: TRBV12-3/TRBV12-4; d_call: .; j_call: TRBJ2-3; clone_size: .; cdr3_nt: TGTGCCAGCAAACTAGGACCGGGTACGCAGTATTTT; cdr3_aa: CASKLGPGTQYF
v_call: TRBV6-1; d_call: .; j_call: TRBJ2-7; clone_size: few; cdr3_nt: TGTGCCAGCAGTGATGGCTGGTACGAGCAGTACTTC; cdr3_aa: CASSDGWYEQYF
v_call: TRBV7-2; d_call: .; j_call: TRBJ2-7; clone_size: .; cdr3_nt: TGTGCCAGCAGGTTCACTGACGAGCAGTACTTC; cdr3_aa: CASRFTDEQYF
v_call: TRBV19; d_call: TRBD1; j_call: TRBJ2-3; clone_size: .; cdr3_nt: TGTGCCAGTAGTATCGACAGGGTAGACACAGATACGCAGTATTTT; cdr3_aa: CASSIDRVDTDTQYF
v_call: TRBV6-5; d_call: .; j_call: TRBJ1-2; clone_size: .; cdr3_nt: TGTGCCAGCAGTTACGGGGACGGCTATGGCTACACCTTC; cdr3_aa: CASSYGDGYGYTF
v_call: TRBV19; d_call: .; j_call: TRBJ1-5; clone_size: .; cdr3_nt: TGTGCCAGTAGTATTTGGGATCAGCCCCAGCATTTT; cdr3_aa: CASSIWDQPQHF
v_call: TRBV20-1; d_call: .; j_call: TRBJ1-1; clone_size: .; cdr3_nt: TGCAGTGCTAGCTTTCAGGGGAACACTGAAGCTTTCTTT; cdr3_aa: CSASFQGNTEAFF
v_call: TRBV7-2; d_call: TRBD2; j_call: TRBJ2-3; clone_size: many; cdr3_nt: TGTGCCAGCAGCTCGATAGCGGGGGGGCCGACAGATACGCAGTATTTT; cdr3_aa: CASSSIAGGPTDTQYF
v_call: TRBV19; d_call: .; j_call: TRBJ1-5; clone_size: once; cdr3_nt: TGTGCCAGTAGTAACCAGGTGGATCAGCCCCAGCATTTT; cdr3_aa: CASSNQVDQPQHF
v_call: TRBV7-2; d_call: TRBD1; j_call: TRBJ2-1; clone_size: few; cdr3_nt: TGTGCCAGCAGCTTAGCCTCCGGGACAGGCATTCCAATCGGCTCCTACAATGAGCAGTTCTTC; cdr3_aa: CASSLASGTGIPIGSYNEQFF
v_call: TRBV2; d_call: TRBD1; j_call: TRBJ1-4; clone_size: .; cdr3_nt: TGTGCCAGCAAATCTACAGGGGGTGAAAAACTGTTTTTT; cdr3_aa: CASKSTGGEKLFF
v_call: TRBV20-1; d_call: .; j_call: TRBJ2-3; clone_size: few; cdr3_nt: TGCAGTGTTAGGCAAGATACGCAGTATTTT; cdr3_aa: CSVRQDTQYF
v_call: TRBV27; d_call: .; j_call: TRBJ2-7; clone_size: .; cdr3_nt: TGTGCCAGCAGTTTACGCAGGGCGGGCTACGAGCAGTACTTC; cdr3_aa: CASSLRRAGYEQYF
v_call: TRBV5-1; d_call: .; j_call: TRBJ2-3; clone_size: .; cdr3_nt: TGCGCCAGCAGCCCATCCACTGGACTAGATACGCAGTATTTT; cdr3_aa: CASSPSTGLDTQYF
v_call: TRBV11-2; d_call: .; j_call: TRBJ2-1; clone_size: .; cdr3_nt: TGTGCCAGCAGCCGGGGGCCCTCCCAGCAGTTCTTC; cdr3_aa: CASSRGPSQQFF
v_call: TRBV9; d_call: .; j_call: TRBJ2-2; clone_size: .; cdr3_nt: TGTGCCAGCAGCGTATCCACGACCGCCGGGGAGCTGTTTTTT; cdr3_aa: CASSVSTTAGELFF
v_call: TRBV6-5; d_call: TRBD1; j_call: TRBJ1-6; clone_size: .; cdr3_nt: TGTGCCAGCAGTGAAGGGGGGACAGTTGGGTCAGGGCTCCACTTT; cdr3_aa: CASSEGGTVGSGLHF
v_call: TRBV7-2; d_call: .; j_call: TRBJ2-3; clone_size: few; cdr3_nt: TGTGCCAGCAGCTCCACCGGGGGCCGGACAGATACGCAGTATTTT; cdr3_aa: CASSSTGGRTDTQYF
v_call: TRBV7-2; d_call: TRBD2; j_call: TRBJ2-7; clone_size: .; cdr3_nt: TGTGCCAGCAGCTTATGGACTAGTTCCCCAGAGCAGTACTTC; cdr3_aa: CASSLWTSSPEQYF
v_call: TRBV11-1; d_call: .; j_call: TRBJ2-3; clone_size: .; cdr3_nt: TGTGCCAGCAGCTTAGGCCCTAGGGGCCTCAGCACAGATACGCAGTATTTT; cdr3_aa: CASSLGPRGLSTDTQYF
v_call: TRBV7-2; d_call: .; j_call: TRBJ1-5; clone_size: many; cdr3_nt: TGTGCCAGCAGCTTAAGGGGCCAGGGCAATCAGCCCCAGCATTTT; cdr3_aa: CASSLRGQGNQPQHF
v_call: TRBV7-6; d_call: TRBD1; j_call: TRBJ2-7; clone_size: few; cdr3_nt: TGTGCCAGCAGCTTAGAACCGGGACAGGGCACCTACGAGCAGTACTTC; cdr3_aa: CASSLEPGQGTYEQYF
v_call: TRBV7-2; d_call: TRBD1; j_call: TRBJ2-7; clone_size: .; cdr3_nt: TGTGCCAGCAGCTTCAGCAGGGGGCTTCGGTACGAGCAGTACTTC; cdr3_aa: CASSFSRGLRYEQYF
v_call: TRBV7-2; d_call: TRBD1; j_call: TRBJ1-1; clone_size: few; cdr3_nt: TGTGCCAGCAGCCTCAGGGGGCTTGAGACTGAAGCTTTCTTT; cdr3_aa: CASSLRGLETEAFF
v_call: TRBV28; d_call: TRBD1; j_call: TRBJ1-5; clone_size: .; cdr3_nt: TGTGCCAGCACCGGAAGGGTTTGGACAGGTTGGAATCAGCCCCAGCATTTT; cdr3_aa: CASTGRVWTGWNQPQHF